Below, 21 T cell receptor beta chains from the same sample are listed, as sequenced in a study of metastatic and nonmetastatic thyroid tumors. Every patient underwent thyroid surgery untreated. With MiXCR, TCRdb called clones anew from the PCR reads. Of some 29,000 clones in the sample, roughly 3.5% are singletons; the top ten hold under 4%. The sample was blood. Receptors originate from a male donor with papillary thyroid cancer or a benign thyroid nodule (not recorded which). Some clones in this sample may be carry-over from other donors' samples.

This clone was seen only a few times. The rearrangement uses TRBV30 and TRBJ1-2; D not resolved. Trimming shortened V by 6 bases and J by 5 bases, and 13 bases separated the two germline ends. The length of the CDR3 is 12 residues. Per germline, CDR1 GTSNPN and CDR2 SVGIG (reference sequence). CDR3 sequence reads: CACPWGGYGYTF. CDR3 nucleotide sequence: TGTGCCTGCCCGTGGGGTGGATATGGCTACACCTTC.

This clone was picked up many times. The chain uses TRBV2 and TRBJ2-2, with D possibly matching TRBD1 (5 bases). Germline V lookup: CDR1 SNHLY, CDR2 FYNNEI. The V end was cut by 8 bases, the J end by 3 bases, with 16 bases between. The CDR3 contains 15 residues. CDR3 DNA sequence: TGTGCCAGCGGGCAGGGCTCTTCTGACACCGGGGAGCTGTTTTTT. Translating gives CASGQGSSDTGELFF.

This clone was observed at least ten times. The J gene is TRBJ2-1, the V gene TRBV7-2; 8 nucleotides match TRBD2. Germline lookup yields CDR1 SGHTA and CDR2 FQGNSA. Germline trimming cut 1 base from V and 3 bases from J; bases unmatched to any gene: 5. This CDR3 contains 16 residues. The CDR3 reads CASSLELAVHYNEQFF. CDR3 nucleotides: TGTGCCAGCAGCTTAGAACTAGCGGTTCACTACAATGAGCAGTTCTTC.

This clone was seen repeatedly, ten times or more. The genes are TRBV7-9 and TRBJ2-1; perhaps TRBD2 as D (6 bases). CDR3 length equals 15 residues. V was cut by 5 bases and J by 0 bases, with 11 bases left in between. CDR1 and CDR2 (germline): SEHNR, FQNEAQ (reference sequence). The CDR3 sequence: CASSPERASYNEQFF. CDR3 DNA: TGTGCCAGCAGCCCCGAGCGGGCCTCCTACAATGAGCAGTTCTTC. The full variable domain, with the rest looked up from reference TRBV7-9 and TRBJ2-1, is DTGVSQNPRHKITKRGQNVTFRCDPISEHNRLYWYRQTLGQGPEFLTYFQNEAQLEKSRLLSDRFSAERPKGSFSTLEIQRTEQGDSAMYLCASSPERASYNEQFFGPGTRLTVL.

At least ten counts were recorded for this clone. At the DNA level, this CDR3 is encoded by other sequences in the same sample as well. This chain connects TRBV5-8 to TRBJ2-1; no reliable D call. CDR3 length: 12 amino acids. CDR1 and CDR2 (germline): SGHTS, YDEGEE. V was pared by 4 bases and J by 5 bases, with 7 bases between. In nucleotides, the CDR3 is TGTGCCAGCAGCCCCACCGACAATGAGCAGTTCTTC. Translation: CASSPTDNEQFF.

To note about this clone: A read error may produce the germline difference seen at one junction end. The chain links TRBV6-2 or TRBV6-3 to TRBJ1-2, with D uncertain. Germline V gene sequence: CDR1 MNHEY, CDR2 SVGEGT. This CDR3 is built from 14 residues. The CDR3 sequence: CASTYFPGFCGYTF. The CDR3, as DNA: TGTGCCAGCACTTACTTCCCGGGATTCTGTGGATACACCTTC.

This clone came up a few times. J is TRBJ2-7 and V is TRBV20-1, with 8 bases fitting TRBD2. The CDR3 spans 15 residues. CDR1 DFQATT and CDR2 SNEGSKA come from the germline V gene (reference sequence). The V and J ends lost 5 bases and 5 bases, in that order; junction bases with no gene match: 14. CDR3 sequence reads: CSAPSPWSGSDEQYF. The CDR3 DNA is TGCAGTGCTCCATCGCCTTGGAGCGGGAGCGACGAGCAGTACTTC.

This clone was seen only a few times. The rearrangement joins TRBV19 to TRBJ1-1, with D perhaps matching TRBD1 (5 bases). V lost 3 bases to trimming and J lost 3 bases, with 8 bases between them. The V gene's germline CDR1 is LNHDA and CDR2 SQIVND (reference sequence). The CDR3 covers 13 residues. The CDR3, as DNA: TGTGCCAGTAGTATTTCACAGGACACTGAAGCTTTCTTT. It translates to CASSISQDTEAFF. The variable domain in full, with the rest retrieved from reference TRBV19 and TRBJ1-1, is DGGITQSPKYLFRKEGQNVTLSCEQNLNHDAMYWYRQDPGQGLRLIYYSQIVNDFQKGDIAEGYSVSREKKESFPLTVTSAQKNPTAFYLCASSISQDTEAFFGQGTRLTVV.

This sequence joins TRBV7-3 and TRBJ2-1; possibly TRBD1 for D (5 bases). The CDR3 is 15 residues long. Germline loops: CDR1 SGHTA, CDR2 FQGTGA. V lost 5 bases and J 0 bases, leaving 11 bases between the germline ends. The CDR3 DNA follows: TGTGCCAGCAGCGAGACAGAAAGCTCCTACAATGAGCAGTTCTTC. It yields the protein CASSETESSYNEQFF.

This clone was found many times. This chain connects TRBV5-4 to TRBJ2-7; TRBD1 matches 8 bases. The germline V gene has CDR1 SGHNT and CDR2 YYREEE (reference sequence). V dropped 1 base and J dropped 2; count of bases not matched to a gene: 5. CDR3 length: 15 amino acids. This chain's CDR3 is CASSLSGQGAYEQYF. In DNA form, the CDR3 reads TGTGCCAGCAGCTTGTCAGGACAGGGTGCCTACGAGCAGTACTTC.

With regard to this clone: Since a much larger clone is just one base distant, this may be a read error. This CDR3 reads CASSGDSSGTNVLTF. The CDR3 bases are TGTGCCAGCAGTGGGGACAGTTCCGGGACCAACGTCCTGACTTTC. This rearrangement joins TRBV6-1 to TRBJ2-6; 7 bases line up with TRBD1. Germline V gene data show CDR1 as MNHNS and CDR2 as SASEGT. The CDR3 is 15 amino acids. The trim removed 4 bases at V and 8 bases at J, leaving 8 bases unmatched.

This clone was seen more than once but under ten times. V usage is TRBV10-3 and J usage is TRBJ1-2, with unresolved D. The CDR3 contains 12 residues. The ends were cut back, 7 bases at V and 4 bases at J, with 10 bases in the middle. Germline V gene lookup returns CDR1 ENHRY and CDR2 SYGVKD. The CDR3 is CAINGGPYGYTF. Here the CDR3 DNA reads TGTGCCATCAACGGCGGACCCTATGGCTACACCTTC.

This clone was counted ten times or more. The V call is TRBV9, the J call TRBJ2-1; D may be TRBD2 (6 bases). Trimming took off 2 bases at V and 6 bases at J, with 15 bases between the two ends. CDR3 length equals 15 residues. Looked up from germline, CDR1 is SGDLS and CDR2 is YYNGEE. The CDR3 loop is CASSVRLVPFNEQFF. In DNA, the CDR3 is TGTGCCAGCAGCGTCCGACTAGTTCCATTCAATGAGCAGTTCTTC.

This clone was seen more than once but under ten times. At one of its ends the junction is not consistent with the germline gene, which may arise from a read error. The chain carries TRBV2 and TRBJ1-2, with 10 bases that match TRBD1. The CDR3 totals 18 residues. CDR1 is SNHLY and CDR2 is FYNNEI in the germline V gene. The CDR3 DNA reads TGTGCCAGCAATGAAGTAGTTTTTTGGGACAGGGGAATGCGTGGCTACACCTTC. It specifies CASNEVVFWDRGMRGYTF.

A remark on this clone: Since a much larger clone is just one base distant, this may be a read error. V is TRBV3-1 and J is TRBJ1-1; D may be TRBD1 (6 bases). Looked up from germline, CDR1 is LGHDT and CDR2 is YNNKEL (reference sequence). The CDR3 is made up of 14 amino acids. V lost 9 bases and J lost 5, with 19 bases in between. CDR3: CASRVIQGGTEAFF. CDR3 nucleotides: TGTGCCAGTAGAGTGATACAGGGAGGTACTGAAGCTTTCTTT. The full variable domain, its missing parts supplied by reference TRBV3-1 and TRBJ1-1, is DTAVSQTPKYLVTQMGNDKSIKCEQNLGHDTMYWYKQDSKKFLKIMFSYNNKELIINETVPNRFSPKSPDKAHLNLHINSLELGDSAVYFCASRVIQGGTEAFFGQGTRLTVV.

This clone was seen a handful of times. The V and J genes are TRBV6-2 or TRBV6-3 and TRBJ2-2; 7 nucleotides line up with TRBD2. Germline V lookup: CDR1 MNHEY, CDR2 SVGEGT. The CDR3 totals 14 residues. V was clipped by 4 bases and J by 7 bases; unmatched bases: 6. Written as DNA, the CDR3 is TGTGCCAGCAGTTTGGGGGGGGGGAGCGGGGAGCTGTTTTTT. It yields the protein CASSLGGGSGELFF.

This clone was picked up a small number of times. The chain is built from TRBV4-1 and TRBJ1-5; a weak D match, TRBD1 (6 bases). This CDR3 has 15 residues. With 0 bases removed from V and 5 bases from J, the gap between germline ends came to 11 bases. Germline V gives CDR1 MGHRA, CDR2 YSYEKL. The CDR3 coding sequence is TGCGCCAGCAGCCAAGATGGGGGCAGCCATCAGCCCCAGCATTTT. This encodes CASSQDGGSHQPQHF.

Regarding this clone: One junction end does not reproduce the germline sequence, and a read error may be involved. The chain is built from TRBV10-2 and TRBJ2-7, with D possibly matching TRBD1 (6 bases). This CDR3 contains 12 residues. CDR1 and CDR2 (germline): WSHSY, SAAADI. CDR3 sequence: CSRRTASYDQYF. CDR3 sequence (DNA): TGCTCCAGACGGACAGCCTCCTACGACCAGTACTTC.

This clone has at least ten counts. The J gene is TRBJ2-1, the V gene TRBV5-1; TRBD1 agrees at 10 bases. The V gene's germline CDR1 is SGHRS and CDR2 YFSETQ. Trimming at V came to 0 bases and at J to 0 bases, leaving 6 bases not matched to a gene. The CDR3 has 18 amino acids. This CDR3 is CASSLAGTGVGSYNEQFF. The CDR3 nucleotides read TGCGCCAGCAGCTTGGCCGGGACAGGGGTTGGCTCCTACAATGAGCAGTTCTTC.

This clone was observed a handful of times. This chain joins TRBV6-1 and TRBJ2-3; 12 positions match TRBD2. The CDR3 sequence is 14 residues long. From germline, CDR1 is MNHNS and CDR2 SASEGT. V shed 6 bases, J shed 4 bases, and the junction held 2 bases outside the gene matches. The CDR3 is CASSLAGGPDTQYF. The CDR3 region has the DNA TGTGCCAGCAGCCTAGCGGGAGGGCCAGATACGCAGTATTTT.

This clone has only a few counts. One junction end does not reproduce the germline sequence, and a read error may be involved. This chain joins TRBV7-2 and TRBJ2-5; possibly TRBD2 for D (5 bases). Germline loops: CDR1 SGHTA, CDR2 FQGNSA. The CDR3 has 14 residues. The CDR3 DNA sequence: TGTGCCAGCAGCTTAGGGGGAATGTGGGAGACACAGTACTTC. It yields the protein CASSLGGMWETQYF.